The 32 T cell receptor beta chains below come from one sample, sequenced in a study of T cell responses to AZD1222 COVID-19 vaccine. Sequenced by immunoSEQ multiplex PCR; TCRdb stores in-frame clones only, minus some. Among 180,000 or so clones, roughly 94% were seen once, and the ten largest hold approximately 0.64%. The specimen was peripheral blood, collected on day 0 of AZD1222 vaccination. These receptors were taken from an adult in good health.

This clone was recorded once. For the CDR3, the DNA is TGTGCCAGCAGTTTGATTAGCGGGAGTCCCGAGCAGTACTTC. Its translation: CASSLISGSPEQYF. The gene calls are TRBV27 and TRBJ2-7; 9 bases are a match to TRBD2. J lost 6 bases, V lost 3 bases, and 6 bases had no gene match. This CDR3 contains 14 residues. Per the germline V gene, CDR1 is MNHEY and CDR2 is SMNVEV (reference sequence).

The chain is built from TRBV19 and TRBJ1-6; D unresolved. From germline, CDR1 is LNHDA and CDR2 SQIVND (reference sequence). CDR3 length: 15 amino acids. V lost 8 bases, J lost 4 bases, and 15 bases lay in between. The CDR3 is CASRSSTGYNSPLHF. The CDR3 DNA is TGTGCCAGTCGAAGCAGTACGGGTTATAATTCACCCCTCCACTTT.

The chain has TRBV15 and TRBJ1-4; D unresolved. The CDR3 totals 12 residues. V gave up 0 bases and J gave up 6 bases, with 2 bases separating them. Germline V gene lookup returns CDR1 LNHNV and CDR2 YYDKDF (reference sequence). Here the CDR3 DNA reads TGTGCCACCAGCAGAGAGGATGAAAAACTGTTTTTT. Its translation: CATSREDEKLFF. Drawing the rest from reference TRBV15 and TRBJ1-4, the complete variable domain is DAMVIQNPRYQVTQFGKPVTLSCSQTLNHNVMYWYQQKSSQAPKLLFHYYDKDFNNEADTPDNFQSRRPNTSFCFLDIRSPGLGDTAMYLCATSREDEKLFFGSGTQLSVL.

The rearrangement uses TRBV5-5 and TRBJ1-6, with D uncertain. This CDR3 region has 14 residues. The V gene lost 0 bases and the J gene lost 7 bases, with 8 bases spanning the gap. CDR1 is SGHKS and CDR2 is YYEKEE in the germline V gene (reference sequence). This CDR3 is CASSLESGNSPLHF. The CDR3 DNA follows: TGTGCCAGCAGCTTGGAATCAGGAAATTCACCCCTCCACTTT.

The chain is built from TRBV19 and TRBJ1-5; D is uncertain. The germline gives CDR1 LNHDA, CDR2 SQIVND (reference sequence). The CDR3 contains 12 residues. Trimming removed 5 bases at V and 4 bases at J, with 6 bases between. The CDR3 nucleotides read TGTGCCAGTAGTGAAGGTAATCAGCCCCAGCATTTT. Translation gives CASSEGNQPQHF.

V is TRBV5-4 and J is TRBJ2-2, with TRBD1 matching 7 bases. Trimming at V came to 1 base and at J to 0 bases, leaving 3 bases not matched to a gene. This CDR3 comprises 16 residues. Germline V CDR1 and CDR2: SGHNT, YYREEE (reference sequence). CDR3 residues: CASSLTGVTNTGELFF. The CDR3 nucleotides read TGTGCCAGCAGCTTGACAGGGGTAACGAACACCGGGGAGCTGTTTTTT.

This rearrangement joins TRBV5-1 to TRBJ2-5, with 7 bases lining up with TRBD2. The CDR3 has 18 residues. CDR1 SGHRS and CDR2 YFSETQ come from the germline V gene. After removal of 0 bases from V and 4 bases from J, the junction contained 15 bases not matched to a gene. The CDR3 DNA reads TGCGCCAGCAGCTTGGCCGTGGGAGGGCCAACTCGGACAGAGACCCAGTACTTC. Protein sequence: CASSLAVGGPTRTETQYF.

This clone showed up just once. This chain's CDR3 is CASSYSVDRPNSPLHF. CDR3 nucleotide sequence: TGTGCCAGCAGTTACTCCGTCGACAGGCCTAATTCACCCCTCCACTTT. This sequence joins TRBV6-5 and TRBJ1-6; maybe TRBD1 (6 bases). V was shortened by 0 bases and J by 6 bases, with 12 bases between the two germline ends. CDR3 length: 16 residues. From germline, CDR1 is MNHEY and CDR2 SVGAGI.

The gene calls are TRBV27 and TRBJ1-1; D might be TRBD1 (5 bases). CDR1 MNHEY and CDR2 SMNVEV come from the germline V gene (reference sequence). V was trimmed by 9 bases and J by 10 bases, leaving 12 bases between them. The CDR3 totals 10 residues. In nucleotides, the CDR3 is TGTGCCAGTGGGGACCGGCTAGCTTTCTTT. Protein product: CASGDRLAFF.

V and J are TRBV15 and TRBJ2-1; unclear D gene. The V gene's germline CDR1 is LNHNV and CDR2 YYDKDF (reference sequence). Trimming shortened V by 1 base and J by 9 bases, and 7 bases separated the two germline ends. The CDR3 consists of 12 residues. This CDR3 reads CATSRGTAEQFF. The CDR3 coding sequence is TGTGCCACCAGCAGAGGGACGGCTGAGCAGTTCTTC.

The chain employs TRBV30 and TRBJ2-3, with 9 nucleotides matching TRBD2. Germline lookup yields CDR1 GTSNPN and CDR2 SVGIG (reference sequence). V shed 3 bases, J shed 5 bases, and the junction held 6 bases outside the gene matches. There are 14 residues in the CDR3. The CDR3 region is CAWSVAGVGDTQYF. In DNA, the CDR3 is TGTGCCTGGAGCGTAGCGGGAGTGGGAGATACGCAGTATTTT.

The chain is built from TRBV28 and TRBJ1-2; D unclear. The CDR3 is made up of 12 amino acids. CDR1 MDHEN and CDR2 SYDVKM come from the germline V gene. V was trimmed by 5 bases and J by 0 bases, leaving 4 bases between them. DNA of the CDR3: TGTGCCAGCAGTGCGGCTAACTATGGCTACACCTTC. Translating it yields CASSAANYGYTF.

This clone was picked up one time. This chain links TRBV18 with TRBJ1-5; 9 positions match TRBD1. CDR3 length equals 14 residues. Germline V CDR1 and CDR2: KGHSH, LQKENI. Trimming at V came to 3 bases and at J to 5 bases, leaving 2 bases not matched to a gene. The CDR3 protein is CASSPWTGDQPQHF. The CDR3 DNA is TGTGCCAGCTCACCCTGGACAGGGGATCAGCCCCAGCATTTT.

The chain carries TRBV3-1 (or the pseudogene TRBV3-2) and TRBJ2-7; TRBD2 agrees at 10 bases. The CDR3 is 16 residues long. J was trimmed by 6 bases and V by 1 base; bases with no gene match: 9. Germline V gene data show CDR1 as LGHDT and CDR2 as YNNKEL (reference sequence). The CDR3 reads CASSQVASGSFGEQYF. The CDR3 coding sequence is TGTGCCAGCAGCCAAGTTGCTAGCGGGAGTTTCGGCGAGCAGTACTTC.

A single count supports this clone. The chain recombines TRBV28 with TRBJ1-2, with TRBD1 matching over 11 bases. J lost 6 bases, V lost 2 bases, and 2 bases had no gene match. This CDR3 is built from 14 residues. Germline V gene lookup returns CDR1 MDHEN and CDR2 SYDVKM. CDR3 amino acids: CASSLGDRGDGYTF. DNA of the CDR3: TGTGCCAGCAGTTTAGGGGACAGGGGGGATGGCTACACCTTC.

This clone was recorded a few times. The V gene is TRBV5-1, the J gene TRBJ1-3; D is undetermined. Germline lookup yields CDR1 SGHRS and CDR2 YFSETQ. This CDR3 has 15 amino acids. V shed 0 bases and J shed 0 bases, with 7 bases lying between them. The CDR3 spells CASSLDRGSGNTIYF. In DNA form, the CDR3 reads TGCGCCAGCAGCTTGGATCGGGGCTCTGGAAACACCATATATTTT.

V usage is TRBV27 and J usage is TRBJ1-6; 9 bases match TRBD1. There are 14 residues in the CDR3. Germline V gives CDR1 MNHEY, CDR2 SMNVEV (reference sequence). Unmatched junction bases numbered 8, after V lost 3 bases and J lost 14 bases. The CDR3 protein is CASSFSGQGMALHF. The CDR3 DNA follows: TGTGCCAGCAGTTTTTCGGGACAGGGTATGGCCCTCCACTTT.

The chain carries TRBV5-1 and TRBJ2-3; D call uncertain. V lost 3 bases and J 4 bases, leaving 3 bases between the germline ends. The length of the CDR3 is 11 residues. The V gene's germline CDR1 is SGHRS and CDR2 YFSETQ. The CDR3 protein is CASSSPDTQYF. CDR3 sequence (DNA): TGCGCCAGCAGCTCCCCAGATACGCAGTATTTT.

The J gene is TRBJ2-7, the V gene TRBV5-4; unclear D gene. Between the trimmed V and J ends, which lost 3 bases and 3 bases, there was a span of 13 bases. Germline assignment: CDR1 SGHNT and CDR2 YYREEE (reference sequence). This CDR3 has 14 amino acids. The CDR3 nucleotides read TGTGCCAGCAGCTCTACTGACGGTATCTACGAGCAGTACTTC. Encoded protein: CASSSTDGIYEQYF.

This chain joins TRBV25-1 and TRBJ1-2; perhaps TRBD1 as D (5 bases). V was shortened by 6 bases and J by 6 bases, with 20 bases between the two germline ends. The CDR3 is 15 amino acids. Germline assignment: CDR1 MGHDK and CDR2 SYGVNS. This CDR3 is CASRTTRGPFDGYTF. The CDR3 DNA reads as TGTGCCAGCAGGACTACTAGGGGCCCTTTTGATGGCTACACCTTC.

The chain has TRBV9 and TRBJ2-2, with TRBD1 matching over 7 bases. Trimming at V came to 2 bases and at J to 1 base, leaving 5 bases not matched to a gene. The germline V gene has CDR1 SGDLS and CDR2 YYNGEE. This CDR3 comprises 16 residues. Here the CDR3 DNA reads TGTGCCAGCAGCGTGTCCCGGGACAGGAACACCGGGGAGCTGTTTTTT. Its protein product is CASSVSRDRNTGELFF.

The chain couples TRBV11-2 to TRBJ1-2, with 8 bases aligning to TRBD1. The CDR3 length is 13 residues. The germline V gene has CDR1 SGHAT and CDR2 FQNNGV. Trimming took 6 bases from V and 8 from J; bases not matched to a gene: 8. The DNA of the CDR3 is TGTGCCAGCAGTGCCCAGAGGGACAGGGGCTACACCTTC. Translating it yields CASSAQRDRGYTF.

The CDR3, as DNA: TGCGCCAGCAGTTCGGGACTAACGGACGAGACCCAGTACTTC. Its translation is CASSSGLTDETQYF. The V gene is TRBV5-1, the J gene TRBJ2-5; 7 bases agree with TRBD2. The CDR3 spans 14 residues. V lost 5 bases, J lost 5 bases, and 9 bases stayed unmatched. CDR1 is SGHRS, CDR2 YFSETQ, per germline. Full variable domain (missing parts from reference TRBV5-1 and TRBJ2-5): KAGVTQTPRYLIKTRGQQVTLSCSPISGHRSVSWYQQTPGQGLQFLFEYFSETQRNKGNFPGRFSGRQFSNSRSEMNVSTLELGDSALYLCASSSGLTDETQYFGPGTRLLVL.

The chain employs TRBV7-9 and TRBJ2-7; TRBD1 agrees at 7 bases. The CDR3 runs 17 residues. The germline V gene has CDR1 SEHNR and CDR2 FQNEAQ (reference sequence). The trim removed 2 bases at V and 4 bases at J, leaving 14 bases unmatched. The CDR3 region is CASSLSTGTADLYEQYF. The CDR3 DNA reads TGTGCCAGCAGCTTATCGACCGGGACAGCCGACCTTTACGAGCAGTACTTC.

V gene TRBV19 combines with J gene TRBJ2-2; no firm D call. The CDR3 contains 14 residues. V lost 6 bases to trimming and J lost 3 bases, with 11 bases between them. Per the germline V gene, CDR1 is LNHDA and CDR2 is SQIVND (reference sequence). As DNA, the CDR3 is TGTGCCAGTAGGCCGGGTACGGACACCGGGGAGCTGTTTTTT. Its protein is CASRPGTDTGELFF.

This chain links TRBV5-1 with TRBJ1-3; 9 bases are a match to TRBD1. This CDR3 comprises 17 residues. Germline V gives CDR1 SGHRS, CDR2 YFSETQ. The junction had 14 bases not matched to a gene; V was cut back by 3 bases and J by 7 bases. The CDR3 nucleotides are TGCGCCAGCAGCTCGAACCCACAGGGGGCCGCCGGGAACACCATATATTTT. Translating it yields CASSSNPQGAAGNTIYF.

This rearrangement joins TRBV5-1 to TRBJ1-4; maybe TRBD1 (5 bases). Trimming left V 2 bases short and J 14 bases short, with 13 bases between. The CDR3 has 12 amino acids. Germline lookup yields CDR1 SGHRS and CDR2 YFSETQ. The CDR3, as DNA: TGCGCCAGCAGCTTTGACCGCAGGGACCTGTTTTTT. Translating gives CASSFDRRDLFF. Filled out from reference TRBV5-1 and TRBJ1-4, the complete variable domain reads KAGVTQTPRYLIKTRGQQVTLSCSPISGHRSVSWYQQTPGQGLQFLFEYFSETQRNKGNFPGRFSGRQFSNSRSEMNVSTLELGDSALYLCASSFDRRDLFFGSGTQLSVL.

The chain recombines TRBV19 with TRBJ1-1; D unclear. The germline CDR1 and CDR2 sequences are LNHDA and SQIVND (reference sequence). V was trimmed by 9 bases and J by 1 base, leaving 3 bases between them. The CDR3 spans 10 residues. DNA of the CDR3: TGTGCCAGGGGGAACACTGAAGCTTTCTTT. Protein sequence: CARGNTEAFF.

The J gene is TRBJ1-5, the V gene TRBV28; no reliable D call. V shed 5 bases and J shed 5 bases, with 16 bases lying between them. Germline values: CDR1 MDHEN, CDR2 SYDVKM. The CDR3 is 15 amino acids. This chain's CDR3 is CASSLDPRRDQPQHF. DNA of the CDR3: TGTGCCAGCAGTCTCGATCCTAGGCGAGATCAGCCCCAGCATTTT.

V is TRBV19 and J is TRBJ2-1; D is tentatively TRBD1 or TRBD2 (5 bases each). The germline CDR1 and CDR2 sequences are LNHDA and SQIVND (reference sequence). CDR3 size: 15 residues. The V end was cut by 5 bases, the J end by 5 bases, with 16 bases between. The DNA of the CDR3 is TGTGCCAGTAGTTTGGGGGACCTACCCAACAATGAGCAGTTCTTC. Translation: CASSLGDLPNNEQFF.

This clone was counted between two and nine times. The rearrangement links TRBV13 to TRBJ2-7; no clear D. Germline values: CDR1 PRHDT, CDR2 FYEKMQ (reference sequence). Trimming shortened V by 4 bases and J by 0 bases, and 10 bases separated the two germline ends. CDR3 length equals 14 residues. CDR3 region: CASSSRSSSYEQYF. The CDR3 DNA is TGTGCCAGCAGCTCGAGGTCGAGCTCCTACGAGCAGTACTTC.

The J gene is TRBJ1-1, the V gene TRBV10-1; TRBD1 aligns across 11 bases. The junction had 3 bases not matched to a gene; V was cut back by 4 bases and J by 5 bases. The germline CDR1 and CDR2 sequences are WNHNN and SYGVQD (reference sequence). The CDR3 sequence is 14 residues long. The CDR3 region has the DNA TGCGCCAGCAGTGGGGACAGGGGGGGGACTGAAGCTTTCTTT. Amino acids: CASSGDRGGTEAFF.